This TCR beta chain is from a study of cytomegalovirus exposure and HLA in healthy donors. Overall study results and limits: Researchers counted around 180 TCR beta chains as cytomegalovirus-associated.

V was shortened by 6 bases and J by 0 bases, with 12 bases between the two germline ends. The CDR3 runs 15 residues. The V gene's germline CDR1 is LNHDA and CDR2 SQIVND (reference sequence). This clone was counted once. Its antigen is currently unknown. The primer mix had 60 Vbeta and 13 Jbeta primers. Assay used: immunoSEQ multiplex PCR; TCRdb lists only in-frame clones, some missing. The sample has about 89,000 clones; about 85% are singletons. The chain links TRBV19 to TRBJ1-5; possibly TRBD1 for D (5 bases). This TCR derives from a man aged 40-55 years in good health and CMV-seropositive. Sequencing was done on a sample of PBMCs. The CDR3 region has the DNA TGTGCCAGTAGCCTGGGGGGGAATAGCAATCAGCCCCAGCATTTT. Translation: CASSLGGNSNQPQHF.